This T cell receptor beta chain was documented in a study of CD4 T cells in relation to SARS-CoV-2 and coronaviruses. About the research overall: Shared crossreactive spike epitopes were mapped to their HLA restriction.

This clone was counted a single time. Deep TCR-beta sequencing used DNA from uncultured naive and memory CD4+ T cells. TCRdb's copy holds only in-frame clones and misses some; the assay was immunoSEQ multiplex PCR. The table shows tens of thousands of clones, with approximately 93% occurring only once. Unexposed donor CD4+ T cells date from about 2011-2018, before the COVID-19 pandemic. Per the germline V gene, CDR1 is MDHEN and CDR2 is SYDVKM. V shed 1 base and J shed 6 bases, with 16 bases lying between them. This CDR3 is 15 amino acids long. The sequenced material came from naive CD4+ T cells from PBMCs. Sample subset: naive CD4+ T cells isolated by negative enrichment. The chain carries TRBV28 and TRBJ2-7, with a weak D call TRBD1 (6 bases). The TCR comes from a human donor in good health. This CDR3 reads CASSLLSRQAAEQYF. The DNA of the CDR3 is TGTGCCAGCAGTTTATTGTCACGACAGGCCGCCGAGCAGTACTTC. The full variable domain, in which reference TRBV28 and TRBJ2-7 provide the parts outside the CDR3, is DVKVTQSSRYLVKRTGEKVFLECVQDMDHENMFWYRQDPGLGLRLIYFSYDVKMKEKGDIPEGYSVSREKKERFSLILESASTNQTSMYLCASSLLSRQAAEQYFGPGTRLTVT.